Described below is a single T cell receptor beta chain sequence and its context. The sample is drawn from a study of T cells in Graves' hyperthyroidism and ophthalmopathy. From RNA transcripts, TCR beta CDR3 regions were amplified. HTBI primers drove first-round RT-PCR of the TCR CDR3. TCRdb re-analysed the multiplex PCR reads in MiXCR, keeping a single row per CDR3 protein. The sample records roughly 500,000 distinct CDR3 sequences, approximately 22% being singletons. This CDR3 is built from 13 residues. Looked up from germline, CDR1 is SGHDT and CDR2 is YYEEEE. The germline V and J ends were trimmed by 1 base and 6 bases, with 7 bases remaining between them.

The sample taken for sequencing was blood. This TCR was recovered from a woman in her 70s with Graves' ophthalmopathy. The chain has TRBV5-6 and TRBJ2-2; D call uncertain. CDR3 region: CASSLPPAGELFF. The CDR3 region has the DNA TGTGCCAGCAGCTTGCCCCCGGCCGGGGAGCTGTTTTTT.